The present entry profiles one T cell receptor beta chain with its context. These data originate in a study of blood T cell repertoires in COVID-19. Background on the study: COVID-19 samples from acute and convalescent phases originated in the United States, Italy and Spain.

Looked up from germline, CDR1 is SGHRS and CDR2 is YFSETQ. Trimming cost V 8 bases and J 4 bases, with 7 bases left between them. The CDR3 covers 11 residues. Sequencing was performed with immunoSEQ multiplex PCR; in TCRdb, only in-frame clones are kept and a portion is missing. Of about 71,000 clones listed, roughly 82% were seen once; the top ten hold around 15%. This sequence was found in a woman over 75 with acute or convalescent COVID-19. The V and J genes are TRBV5-1 and TRBJ2-1; D gene ambiguous. Sequenced input: peripheral blood. The CDR3 nucleotides read TGCGCCAGTCGACAATACAATGAGCAGTTCTTC. It yields the protein CASRQYNEQFF.